Listed below are T cell receptor beta chains from one sample, sequenced in a study of blood T cell repertoires in COVID-19. Data came from immunoSEQ multiplex PCR; TCRdb stores just in-frame clones and leaves some out. This sample yields under 200,000 clones, of which roughly 83% are seen a single time; roughly 9.2% belongs to the top ten. What was sequenced was peripheral blood. These receptor sequences come from an elderly woman with active or convalescent COVID-19. Each CDR3 is given with its conserved first and last residue. Each record gives: CDR3 protein, CDR3 DNA, J gene, V gene, clone size, CDR3 length, D gene. A D gene is named only where the DNA matches it firmly. Not all rows give a size; the values are once, few, many and, for expanded clones, a class.

CDR3: CATREGGDQPQHF
DNA: TGTGCCACCCGCGAGGGCGGGGATCAGCCCCAGCATTTT
J: TRBJ1-5
V: TRBV2
size: .
length: 13
D: .

CDR3: CASSLRQAGKDYHYEQYF
DNA: TGTGCCAGCAGCCTGCGACAAGCCGGGAAAGACTATCACTACGAGCAGTACTTC
J: TRBJ2-7
V: TRBV14
size: .
length: 18
D: .

CDR3: CASRNREGNEQFF
DNA: TGTGCCAGCAGAAACCGGGAAGGCAATGAGCAGTTCTTC
J: TRBJ2-1
V: TRBV6-5
size: .
length: 13
D: .

CDR3: CASSYGLAGVKTQYF
DNA: TGTGCCAGCAGTTACGGACTAGCGGGGGTAAAGACCCAGTACTTC
J: TRBJ2-5
V: TRBV6-5
size: .
length: 15
D: TRBD2

CDR3: CAISESDRGYGYTF
DNA: TGTGCCATCAGTGAGTCTGACAGAGGCTATGGCTACACCTTC
J: TRBJ1-2
V: TRBV10-3
size: many
length: 14
D: .

CDR3: CASSVPRANEKLFF
DNA: TGTGCCAGCAGCGTTCCCCGGGCTAATGAAAAACTGTTTTTT
J: TRBJ1-4
V: TRBV6-2/TRBV6-3
size: few
length: 14
D: .

CDR3: CASSAGGAGNTEAFF
DNA: TGTGCCAGCAGTGCAGGGGGCGCCGGGAACACTGAAGCTTTCTTT
J: TRBJ1-1
V: TRBV2
size: .
length: 15
D: TRBD1

CDR3: CASSVVKLNTEAFF
DNA: TGTGCCAGCAGCGTCGTAAAGCTGAACACTGAAGCTTTCTTT
J: TRBJ1-1
V: TRBV7-8
size: .
length: 14
D: .

CDR3: CASRGGQGGYGNQPQHF
DNA: TGTGCCAGTAGGGGCGGACAGGGAGGGTATGGCAATCAGCCCCAGCATTTT
J: TRBJ1-5
V: TRBV19
size: once
length: 17
D: TRBD1

CDR3: CASSPIISGTEAFF
DNA: TGTGCCAGCAGCCCCATTATCTCCGGCACTGAAGCTTTCTTT
J: TRBJ1-1
V: TRBV5-4
size: .
length: 14
D: .

CDR3: CASSRTGTGGFYEQYF
DNA: TGTGCCAGTAGTCGAACCGGGACAGGGGGTTTTTACGAGCAGTACTTC
J: TRBJ2-7
V: TRBV19
size: .
length: 16
D: TRBD1

CDR3: CATSRDSGGRCYF
DNA: TGTGCCACCAGCAGAGATAGTGGCGGGCGCTGCTACTTC
J: TRBJ2-5
V: TRBV15
size: few
length: 13
D: .

CDR3: CASSQGRGSTDTQYF
DNA: TGTGCCAGCAGCCAGGGCAGGGGTAGCACAGATACGCAGTATTTT
J: TRBJ2-3
V: TRBV7-3
size: .
length: 15
D: .

CDR3: CASNKATGTLYGYTF
DNA: TGTGCCAGCAACAAAGCCACAGGGACCCTCTATGGCTACACCTTC
J: TRBJ1-2
V: TRBV6-5
size: once
length: 15
D: .

CDR3: CASSEGTGDEQYF
DNA: TGTGCCAGCTCGGAAGGGACAGGGGACGAGCAGTACTTC
J: TRBJ2-7
V: TRBV18
size: .
length: 13
D: TRBD1

CDR3: CASSAGGQQETQYF
DNA: TGCGCCAGCAGCGCGGGGGGGCAGCAAGAGACCCAGTACTTC
J: TRBJ2-5
V: TRBV5-1
size: .
length: 14
D: TRBD2

CDR3: CASSTDIVETQYF
DNA: TGTGCCAGCAGCACCGACATTGTAGAGACCCAGTACTTC
J: TRBJ2-5
V: TRBV7-2
size: .
length: 13
D: .

CDR3: CASSLSGTENEKLFF
DNA: TGCGCCAGCAGCTTGTCCGGGACAGAGAATGAAAAACTGTTTTTT
J: TRBJ1-4
V: TRBV5-1
size: .
length: 15
D: TRBD1

CDR3: CASSGRGANSPLHF
DNA: TGTGCCAGCAGCGGGCGGGGGGCCAATTCACCCCTCCACTTT
J: TRBJ1-6
V: TRBV9
size: .
length: 14
D: .

CDR3: CASSAAGGYEQYF
DNA: TGCGCCAGCTCGGCGGCAGGGGGCTACGAGCAGTACTTC
J: TRBJ2-7
V: TRBV4-3
size: .
length: 13
D: TRBD1

CDR3: CASSVSGEGNQPQHF
DNA: TGTGCCAGCAGTGTATCGGGGGAGGGCAATCAGCCCCAGCATTTT
J: TRBJ1-5
V: TRBV2
size: .
length: 15
D: .